The present entry profiles one TCR beta chain with its context. Its antigen is still unknown. Per-base quality was not reported, and no clone a single base away is much larger than it. Libraries were prepared through the immunoSEQ multiplex PCR assay. The table comes from immuneACCESS by way of TCRdb, which keeps in-frame sequences with V and J called. Part of the clones is missing from these tables; in studies checked, under half for an unresolved V gene and the rest for unknown reasons. Within this sample are around 730,000 clones, with 80% to 90% of them counted one time only. Of the sample, around 0.01% is held by the ten largest clones. These data originate in a study of shared T cell receptors in the human thymus (dated by TCRdb to about 2021). In the study overall: The study examined how self-reactive, shared T-cell receptor alpha chains are generated in the human thymus.

The CDR3 runs 17 residues from the cysteine to the phenylalanine. Only CDR3 DNA remains: 51 bases, in frame from the first base. V lost 6 bases and J lost 8 bases, and the count of bases not matched to a germline gene is 16. The germline V gene specifies ENHRY as CDR1 and SYGVKD as CDR2. This sample was shared with a second study, whose subject was human thymus T cells. Looking at the second paper: In Finland, the donors were immunologically healthy infants who were having open corrective cardiac surgery for congenital heart defects. Thymus tissue was collected as surgical resects that were removed during corrective cardiac surgery. Both the thymic and the peripheral blood repertoires appeared to show biased V and J gene segment usage. The related research reported highly overlapping thymic TCR repertoires among unrelated individuals. The study used roughly eight infant thymus samples plus four related peripheral blood samples to characterize TCR alpha and beta repertoires. The infant donors were about 6 to 244 days old, and the cohort included six males and a couple of females. After being mechanically released from the tissue, thymocytes were kept at -70 degrees C in pellets of about 10-33 million cells. Genomic DNA was extracted from frozen cell pellets with a QIAsymphony instrument. The immunoSEQ multiplex PCR assay was used to amplify the TCRB and TCRAD loci from a standardized amount of quality-controlled genomic DNA. The V(D)J region was spanned by amplicons of a length sufficient to cover the CDR3 and to identify V and J genes. The commercial immunoSEQ service was used to sequence amplicons on an Illumina platform. Primer bias and sequencing errors were corrected as previously described, and TCRAD and TCRB definitions were based on the IMGT database. Analysis of the repertoires was done with immunoSEQ Analyzer 3.0 and VDJTools and included basic statistics, V/J segment usage, diversity estimates, rarefaction and pairwise overlap. Diversity was estimated using the Chao1, ChaoE, Efron-Thisted, Shannon and inverse Simpson indices, and was also estimated on datasets down-sampled to the size of the smallest sample. Repertoire overlap used strict matching of CDR3 nucleotide sequence, V gene and J gene, with Jaccard-based multidimensional scaling clustering. Thymus samples yielded on average roughly 840,000 unique TCRB clonotypes, compared with around 79,000 from blood samples.

This sequence was found in a girl under three years old with a congenital heart defect. Donor details come from another sample of the same person, matched by shared clones. The receptor chain draws on TRBV10-3 and TRBJ2-1; TRBD1 agrees with 10 junctional bases. The specimen sequenced was thymocytes. The CDR3 corresponds to CAIRRLRDRGLYDEQFF. The sequenced DNA: TGTGCCATCAGGCGGCTCCGGGACAGGGGATTGTACGATGAGCAGTTCTTC.